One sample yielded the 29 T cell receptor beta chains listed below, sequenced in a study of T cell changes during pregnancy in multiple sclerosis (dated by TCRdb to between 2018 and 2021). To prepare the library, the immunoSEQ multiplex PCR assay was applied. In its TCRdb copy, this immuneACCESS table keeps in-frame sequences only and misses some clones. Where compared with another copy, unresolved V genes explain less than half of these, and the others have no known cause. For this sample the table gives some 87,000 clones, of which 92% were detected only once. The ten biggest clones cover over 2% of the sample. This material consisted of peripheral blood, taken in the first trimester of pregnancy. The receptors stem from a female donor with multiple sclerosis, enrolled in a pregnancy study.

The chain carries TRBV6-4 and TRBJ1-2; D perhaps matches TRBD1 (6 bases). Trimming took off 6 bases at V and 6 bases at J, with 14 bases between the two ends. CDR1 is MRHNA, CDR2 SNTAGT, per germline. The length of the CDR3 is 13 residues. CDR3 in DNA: TGTGCCAGCAGCCACGCGGACAGCGATGGCTACACCTTC. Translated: CASSHADSDGYTF.

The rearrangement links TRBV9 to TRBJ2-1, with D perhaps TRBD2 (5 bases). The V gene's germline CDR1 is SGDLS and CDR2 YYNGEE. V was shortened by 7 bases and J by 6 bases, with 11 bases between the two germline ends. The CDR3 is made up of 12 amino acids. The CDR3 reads CASGLSANEQFF. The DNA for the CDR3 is TGTGCCAGCGGTCTTAGCGCCAATGAGCAGTTCTTC. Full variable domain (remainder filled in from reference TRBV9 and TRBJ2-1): DSGVTQTPKHLITATGQRVTLRCSPRSGDLSVYWYQQSLDQGLQFLIQYYNGEERAKGNILERFSAQQFPDLHSELNLSSLELGDSALYFCASGLSANEQFFGPGTRLTVL.

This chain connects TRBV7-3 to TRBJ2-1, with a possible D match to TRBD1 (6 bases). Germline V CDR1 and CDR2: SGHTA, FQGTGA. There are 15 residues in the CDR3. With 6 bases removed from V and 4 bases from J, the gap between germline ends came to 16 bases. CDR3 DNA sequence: TGTGCCAGCAGTTTTAGAGGACAGCTGTACAATGAGCAGTTCTTC. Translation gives CASSFRGQLYNEQFF.

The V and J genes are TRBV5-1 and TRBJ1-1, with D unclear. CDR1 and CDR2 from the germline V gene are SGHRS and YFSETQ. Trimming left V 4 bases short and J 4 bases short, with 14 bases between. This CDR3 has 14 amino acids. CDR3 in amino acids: CASSRSTLVTEAFF. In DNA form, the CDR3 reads TGCGCCAGCAGCCGTTCGACTTTAGTCACTGAAGCTTTCTTT.

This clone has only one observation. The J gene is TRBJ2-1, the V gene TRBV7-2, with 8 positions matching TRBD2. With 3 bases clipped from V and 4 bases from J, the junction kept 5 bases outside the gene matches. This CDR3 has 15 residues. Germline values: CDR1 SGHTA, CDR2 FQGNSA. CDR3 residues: CASSLTGTSYNEQFF. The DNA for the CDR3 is TGTGCCAGCAGCTTGACCGGGACTAGTTACAATGAGCAGTTCTTC.

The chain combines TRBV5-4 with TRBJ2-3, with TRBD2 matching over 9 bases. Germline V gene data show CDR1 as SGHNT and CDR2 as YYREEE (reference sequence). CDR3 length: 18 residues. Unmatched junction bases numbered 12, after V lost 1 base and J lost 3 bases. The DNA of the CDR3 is TGTGCCAGCAGCTTGCTCGGTTCAGCGGGAGGCCGTACAGATACGCAGTATTTT. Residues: CASSLLGSAGGRTDTQYF. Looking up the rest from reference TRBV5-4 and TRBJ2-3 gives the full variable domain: ETGVTQSPTHLIKTRGQQVTLRCSSQSGHNTVSWYQQALGQGPQFIFQYYREEENGRGNFPPRFSGLQFPNYSSELNVNALELDDSALYLCASSLLGSAGGRTDTQYFGPGTRLTVL.

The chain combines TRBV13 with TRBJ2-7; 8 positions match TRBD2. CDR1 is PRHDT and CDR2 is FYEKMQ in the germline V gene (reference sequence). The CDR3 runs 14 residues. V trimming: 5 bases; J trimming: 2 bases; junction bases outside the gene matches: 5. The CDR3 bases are TGTGCCAGCAGCAGTCGGGGGGGCGCCTACGAGCAGTACTTC. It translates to CASSSRGGAYEQYF.

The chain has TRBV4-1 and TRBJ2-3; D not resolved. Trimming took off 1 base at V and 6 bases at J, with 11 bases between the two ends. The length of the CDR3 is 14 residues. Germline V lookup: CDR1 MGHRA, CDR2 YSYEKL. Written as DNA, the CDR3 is TGCGCCAGCAGCCAAGTGGCTAGAAGGGATACGCAGTATTTT. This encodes CASSQVARRDTQYF.

The CDR3 DNA reads TGTGCCAGCTCCTACATGGAAGCGGGAGGGCACACCGGGGAGCTGTTTTTT. Translating it yields CASSYMEAGGHTGELFF. The gene calls are TRBV18 and TRBJ2-2; TRBD2 agrees at 10 bases. The CDR3 is made up of 17 amino acids. The germline V gene has CDR1 KGHSH and CDR2 LQKENI. Trimming removed 6 bases from V and 3 bases from J; junction bases left unmatched: 10.

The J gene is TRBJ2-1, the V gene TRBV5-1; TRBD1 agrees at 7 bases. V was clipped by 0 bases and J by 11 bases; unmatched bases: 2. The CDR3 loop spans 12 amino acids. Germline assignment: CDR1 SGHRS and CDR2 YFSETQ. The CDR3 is CASSLAQGQQFF. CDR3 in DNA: TGCGCCAGCAGCTTGGCACAGGGGCAGCAGTTCTTC.

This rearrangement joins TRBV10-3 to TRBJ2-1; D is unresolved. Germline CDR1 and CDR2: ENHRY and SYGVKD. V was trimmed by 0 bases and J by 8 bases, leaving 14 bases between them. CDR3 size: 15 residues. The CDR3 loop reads CAISESAAPSDEQFF. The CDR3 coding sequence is TGTGCCATCAGTGAGTCGGCGGCGCCTTCCGATGAGCAGTTCTTC.

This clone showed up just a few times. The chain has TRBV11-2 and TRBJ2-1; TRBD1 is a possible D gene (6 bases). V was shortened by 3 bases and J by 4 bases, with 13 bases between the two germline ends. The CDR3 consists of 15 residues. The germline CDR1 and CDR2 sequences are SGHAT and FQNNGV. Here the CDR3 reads CASSFYRARYNEQFF. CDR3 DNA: TGTGCCAGCAGCTTCTACAGGGCGAGGTACAATGAGCAGTTCTTC.

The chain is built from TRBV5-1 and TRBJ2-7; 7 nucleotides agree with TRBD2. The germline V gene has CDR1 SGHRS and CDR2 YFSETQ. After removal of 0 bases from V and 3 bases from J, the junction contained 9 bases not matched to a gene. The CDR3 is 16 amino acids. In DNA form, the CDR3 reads TGCGCCAGCAGCTTGGCCGCAATAGCGGGTATCTACGAGCAGTACTTC. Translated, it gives CASSLAAIAGIYEQYF. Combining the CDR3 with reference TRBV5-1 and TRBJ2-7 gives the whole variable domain KAGVTQTPRYLIKTRGQQVTLSCSPISGHRSVSWYQQTPGQGLQFLFEYFSETQRNKGNFPGRFSGRQFSNSRSEMNVSTLELGDSALYLCASSLAAIAGIYEQYFGPGTRLTVT.

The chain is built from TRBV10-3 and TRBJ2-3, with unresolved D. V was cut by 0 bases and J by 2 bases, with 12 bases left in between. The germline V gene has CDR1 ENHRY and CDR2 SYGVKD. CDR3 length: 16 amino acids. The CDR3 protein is CAISESSTYSTDTQYF. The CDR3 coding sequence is TGTGCCATCAGTGAGTCTTCTACCTACTCCACAGATACGCAGTATTTT.

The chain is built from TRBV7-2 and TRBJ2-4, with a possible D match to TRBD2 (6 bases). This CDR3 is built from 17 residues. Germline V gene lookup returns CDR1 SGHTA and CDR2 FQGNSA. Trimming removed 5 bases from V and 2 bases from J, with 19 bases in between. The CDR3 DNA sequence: TGTGCCAGCAGCCTGCACTCGGAGGGGCTTCCCAAAAACATTCAGTACTTC. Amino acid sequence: CASSLHSEGLPKNIQYF.

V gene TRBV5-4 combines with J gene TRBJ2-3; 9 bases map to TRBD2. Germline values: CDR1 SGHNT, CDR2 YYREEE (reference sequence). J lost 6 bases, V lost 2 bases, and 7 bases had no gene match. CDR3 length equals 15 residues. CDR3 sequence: CASSLIAGVMDTQYF. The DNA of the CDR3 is TGTGCCAGCAGCTTAATAGCGGGAGTAATGGATACGCAGTATTTT.

The CDR3 sequence: CASSQRGLTDTQYF. CDR3 DNA: TGTGCCAGCAGTCAGAGGGGGCTAACAGATACGCAGTATTTT. This sequence joins TRBV5-4 and TRBJ2-3; 7 positions agree with TRBD1. Trimming took 5 bases from V and 3 from J; bases not matched to a gene: 6. Germline V gene data show CDR1 as SGHNT and CDR2 as YYREEE (reference sequence). CDR3 size: 14 residues.

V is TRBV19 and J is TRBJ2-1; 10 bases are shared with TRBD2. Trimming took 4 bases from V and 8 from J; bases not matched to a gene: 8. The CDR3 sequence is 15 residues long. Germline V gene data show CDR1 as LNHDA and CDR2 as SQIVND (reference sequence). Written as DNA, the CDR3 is TGTGCCAGTAGTACCTCGTCTAGCGGGGGATATGAGCAGTTCTTC. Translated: CASSTSSSGGYEQFF.

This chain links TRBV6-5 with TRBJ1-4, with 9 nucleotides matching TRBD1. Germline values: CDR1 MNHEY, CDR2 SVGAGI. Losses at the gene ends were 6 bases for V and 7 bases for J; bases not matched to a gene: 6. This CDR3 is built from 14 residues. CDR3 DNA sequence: TGTGCCAGCAGCAAAGGGACAGGGCGTGAAAAACTGTTTTTT. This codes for CASSKGTGREKLFF.

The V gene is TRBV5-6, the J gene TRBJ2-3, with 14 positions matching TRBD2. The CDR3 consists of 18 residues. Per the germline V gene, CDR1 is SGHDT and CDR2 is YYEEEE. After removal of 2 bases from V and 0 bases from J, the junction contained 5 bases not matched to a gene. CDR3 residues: CASSFPGLAGVSTDTQYF. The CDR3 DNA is TGTGCCAGCAGCTTCCCGGGACTAGCGGGAGTGAGCACAGATACGCAGTATTTT.

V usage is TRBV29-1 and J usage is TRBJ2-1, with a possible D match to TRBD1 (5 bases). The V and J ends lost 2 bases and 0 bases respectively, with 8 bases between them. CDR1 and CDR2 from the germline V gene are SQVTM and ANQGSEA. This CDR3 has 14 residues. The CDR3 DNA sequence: TGCAGCGTTGAACAGGGAAGCTCCTACAATGAGCAGTTCTTC. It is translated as CSVEQGSSYNEQFF.

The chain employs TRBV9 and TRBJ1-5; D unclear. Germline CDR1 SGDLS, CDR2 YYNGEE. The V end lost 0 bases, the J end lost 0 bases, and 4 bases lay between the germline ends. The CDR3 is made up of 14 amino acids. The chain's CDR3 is CASSVGSSNQPQHF. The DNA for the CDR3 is TGTGCCAGCAGCGTAGGTAGTAGCAATCAGCCCCAGCATTTT.

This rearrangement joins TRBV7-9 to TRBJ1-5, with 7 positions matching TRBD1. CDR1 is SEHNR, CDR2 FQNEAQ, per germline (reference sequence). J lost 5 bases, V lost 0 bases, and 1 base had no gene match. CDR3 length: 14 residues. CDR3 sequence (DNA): TGTGCCAGCAGCTTAGCGCAGGGGGATCAGCCCCAGCATTTT. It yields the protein CASSLAQGDQPQHF.

The CDR3 here is CASGSVRAEPYEQYF. The CDR3 nucleotides read TGTGCCAGCGGGTCCGTGAGGGCAGAACCCTACGAGCAGTACTTC. The V and J genes are TRBV28 and TRBJ2-7, with D possibly TRBD2 on 5 matching bases. This CDR3 contains 15 residues. Between the trimmed V and J ends, which lost 8 bases and 2 bases, there was a span of 19 bases. The germline V gene has CDR1 MDHEN and CDR2 SYDVKM.

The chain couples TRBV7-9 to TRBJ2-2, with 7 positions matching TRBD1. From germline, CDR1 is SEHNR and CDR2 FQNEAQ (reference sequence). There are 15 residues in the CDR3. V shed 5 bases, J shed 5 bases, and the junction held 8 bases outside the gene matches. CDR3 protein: CASSQDRAVTGELFF. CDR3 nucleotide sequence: TGTGCCAGCAGCCAAGACAGGGCGGTTACCGGGGAGCTGTTTTTT.

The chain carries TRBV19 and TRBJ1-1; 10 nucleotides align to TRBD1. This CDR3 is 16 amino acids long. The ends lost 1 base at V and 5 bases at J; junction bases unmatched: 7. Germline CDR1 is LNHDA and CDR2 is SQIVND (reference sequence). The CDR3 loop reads CASSIGPGQGYTEAFF. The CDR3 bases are TGTGCCAGTAGTATAGGACCGGGACAGGGGTATACTGAAGCTTTCTTT.

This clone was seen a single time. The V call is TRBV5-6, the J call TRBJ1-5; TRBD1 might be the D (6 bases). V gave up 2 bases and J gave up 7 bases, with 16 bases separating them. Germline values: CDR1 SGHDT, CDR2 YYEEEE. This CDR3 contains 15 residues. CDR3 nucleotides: TGTGCCAGCAGCTTCCAAGGCGGGGGCTGGCAGCCCCAGCATTTT. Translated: CASSFQGGGWQPQHF.

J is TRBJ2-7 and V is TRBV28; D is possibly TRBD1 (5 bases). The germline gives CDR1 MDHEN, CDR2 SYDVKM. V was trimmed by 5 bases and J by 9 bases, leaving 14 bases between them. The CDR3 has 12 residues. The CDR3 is CASSPASTGQYF. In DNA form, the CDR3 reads TGTGCCAGCAGTCCAGCCTCCACAGGGCAGTACTTC.

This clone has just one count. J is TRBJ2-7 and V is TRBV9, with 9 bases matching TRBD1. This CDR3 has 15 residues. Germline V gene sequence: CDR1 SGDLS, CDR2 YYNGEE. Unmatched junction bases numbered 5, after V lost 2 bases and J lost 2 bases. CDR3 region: CASSVGTGPPYEQYF. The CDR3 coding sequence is TGTGCCAGCAGCGTGGGGACAGGGCCCCCCTACGAGCAGTACTTC. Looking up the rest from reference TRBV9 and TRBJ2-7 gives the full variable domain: DSGVTQTPKHLITATGQRVTLRCSPRSGDLSVYWYQQSLDQGLQFLIQYYNGEERAKGNILERFSAQQFPDLHSELNLSSLELGDSALYFCASSVGTGPPYEQYFGPGTRLTVT.